Following are 27 T cell receptor beta chains from one sample sequenced in a study of T cells in Graves' hyperthyroidism and ophthalmopathy. RNA transcripts gave rise to amplified TCR beta CDR3 regions. RT-PCR in the first round (using the HTBI primer set) targeted the TCR CDR3. TCRdb ran MiXCR on the multiplex PCR reads and lists one entry per CDR3 protein. The repertoire holds a few hundred thousand distinct CDR3 sequences, with roughly 15% as singletons. Sequencing used blood. The receptors derive from a middle-aged woman with Graves' ophthalmopathy.

This clonotype was seen ten or more times. The chain recombines TRBV10-3 with TRBJ2-3, with D perhaps TRBD2 (5 bases). The ends were cut back, 2 bases at V and 2 bases at J, with 8 bases in the middle. The CDR3 spans 14 residues. From germline, CDR1 is ENHRY and CDR2 SYGVKD. The CDR3 sequence is CAISEREHTDTQYF. The CDR3 DNA sequence: TGTGCCATCAGTGAGCGGGAACACACAGATACGCAGTATTTT.

In its sample, this clonotype was seen a few times. The conserved closing phenylalanine or tryptophan is absent in this CDR3, likely reflecting a read error. V gene TRBV19 combines with J gene TRBJ1-5; D might be TRBD1 (5 bases). V was shortened by 3 bases and J by 0 bases, with 6 bases between the two germline ends. Germline assignment: CDR1 LNHDA and CDR2 SQIVND (reference sequence). CDR3 length: 14 residues. The CDR3 nucleotides are TGTGCCAGTAGTATCAGGGATAGCAATCAGCCCCAGCATCTT. The encoded protein is CASSIRDSNQPQHL.

The table lists this clonotype with many counts. The chain recombines TRBV11-1 with TRBJ2-7; tentative D call: TRBD2 (5 bases). CDR1 and CDR2 (germline): SGHAT, FQDESV (reference sequence). This CDR3 has 13 residues. Between the trimmed V and J ends, which lost 4 bases and 0 bases, there was a span of 7 bases. The CDR3 region is CASSWGASYEQYF. In DNA form, the CDR3 reads TGTGCCAGCAGCTGGGGAGCCTCCTACGAGCAGTACTTC.

There are many counts of this clonotype. This chain joins TRBV15 and TRBJ1-4, with TRBD1 matching over 7 bases. CDR3 length equals 15 residues. Trimming removed 5 bases from V and 4 bases from J; junction bases left unmatched: 7. Germline V gene lookup returns CDR1 LNHNV and CDR2 YYDKDF (reference sequence). CDR3: CATSQSGQINEKLFF. For the CDR3, the DNA is TGTGCCACCAGCCAGTCGGGACAGATTAATGAAAAACTGTTTTTT.

In this sample, this clonotype turned up a few times. The chain employs TRBV5-1 and TRBJ1-1; D is possibly TRBD1 (6 bases). V shed 0 bases and J shed 7 bases, with 10 bases lying between them. This CDR3 has 13 residues. Germline V gene data show CDR1 as SGHRS and CDR2 as YFSETQ. In nucleotides, the CDR3 is TGCGCCAGCAGCTTGGAAACAGGGAGTGAAGCTTTCTTT. Its protein product is CASSLETGSEAFF.

This chain links TRBV25-1 with TRBJ1-5; a weak D match, TRBD1 (5 bases). V shed 3 bases and J shed 7 bases, with 7 bases lying between them. Germline values: CDR1 MGHDK, CDR2 SYGVNS. The CDR3 totals 12 residues. In DNA form, the CDR3 reads TGTGCCAGCAGTGAGGGGGGGCAGCCCCAGCATTTT. Residues: CASSEGGQPQHF.

Many counts were recorded for this clonotype. In nucleotides, the CDR3 is TGTGCCAGCAGCTCCCACAGGTGGGAGCGGAGCACAGATACGCAGTATTTT. As protein: CASSSHRWERSTDTQYF. The chain carries TRBV11-2 and TRBJ2-3; tentatively, D is TRBD1 or TRBD2 (5 bases each). The ends were cut back, 4 bases at V and 0 bases at J, with 17 bases in the middle. The length of the CDR3 is 17 residues. Per the germline V gene, CDR1 is SGHAT and CDR2 is FQNNGV.

This clonotype occurred many times. CDR3: CASSSGQNTDTQYF. The CDR3 DNA sequence: TGTGCCAGCAGCTCGGGACAAAACACAGATACGCAGTATTTT. The chain uses TRBV7-2 and TRBJ2-3; perhaps TRBD1 as D (6 bases). The CDR3 covers 14 residues. Germline assignment: CDR1 SGHTA and CDR2 FQGNSA. The V and J ends lost 4 bases and 2 bases respectively, with 10 bases between them.

The chain carries TRBV7-9 and TRBJ1-2; D perhaps matches TRBD1 (6 bases). In germline, CDR1 is SEHNR, CDR2 FQNEAQ (reference sequence). V lost 2 bases to trimming and J lost 0 bases, with 19 bases between them. This CDR3 spans 18 amino acids. DNA for the CDR3: TGTGCCAGCAGCTTAATGGGGACTGGGGGCGCCTCTAACTATGGCTACACCTTC. This encodes CASSLMGTGGASNYGYTF.

This clonotype has ten or more counts. The chain recombines TRBV12-3 or TRBV12-4 with TRBJ1-6; D call uncertain. The CDR3 is made up of 13 amino acids. V was clipped by 6 bases and J by 4 bases, with 7 bases between them. CDR3 residues: CASRDGYNSPLHF. The CDR3 nucleotides are TGTGCCAGCAGGGACGGATATAATTCACCCCTCCACTTT.

This sequence joins TRBV2 and TRBJ1-2; D is perhaps TRBD1 (5 bases). From germline, CDR1 is SNHLY and CDR2 FYNNEI. The V gene lost 10 bases and the J gene lost 8 bases, with 20 bases spanning the gap. The CDR3 runs to 13 residues. In DNA form, the CDR3 reads TGTGCCACAACCTTCATAGGGGCGACAGGCTACACCTTC. Its translation is CATTFIGATGYTF.

There are many counts of this clonotype. The chain recombines TRBV6-1 with TRBJ2-7; the match to TRBD2 covers 9 bases. Losses at the gene ends were 8 bases for V and 7 bases for J; bases not matched to a gene: 12. Germline CDR1 MNHNS, CDR2 SASEGT. The CDR3 runs to 14 residues. CDR3 nucleotides: TGTGCCAGCGGTCCGATAGCGGGAGAACGAGAGCAGTACTTC. This encodes CASGPIAGEREQYF.

This clonotype was seen ten or more times. This sequence joins TRBV27 and TRBJ2-2; perhaps D is TRBD1 or TRBD2 (5 bases each). Trimming shortened V by 7 bases and J by 6 bases, and 12 bases separated the two germline ends. CDR1 and CDR2 from the germline V gene are MNHEY and SMNVEV (reference sequence). CDR3 length: 13 amino acids. The CDR3 region has the DNA TGTGCCAGCAAGGCCAGGGAGTCCGGGGAGCTGTTTTTT. Translated: CASKARESGELFF.

This clonotype has a count of ten or more. The genes are TRBV5-6 and TRBJ2-1; TRBD1 agrees at 8 bases. Germline trimming cut 4 bases from V and 4 bases from J; bases unmatched to any gene: 4. There are 14 residues in the CDR3. Germline V gene lookup returns CDR1 SGHDT and CDR2 YYEEEE. The CDR3 loop is CASSPGQEYNEQFF. In nucleotides, the CDR3 is TGTGCCAGCAGCCCGGGACAGGAGTACAATGAGCAGTTCTTC. The full variable domain, with the rest looked up from reference TRBV5-6 and TRBJ2-1, is DAGVTQSPTHLIKTRGQQVTLRCSPKSGHDTVSWYQQALGQGPQFIFQYYEEEERQRGNFPDRFSGHQFPNYSSELNVNALLLGDSALYLCASSPGQEYNEQFFGPGTRLTVL.

There are many counts of this clonotype. V and J are TRBV20-1 and TRBJ2-7, with 8 positions matching TRBD1. The CDR3 totals 14 residues. The V segment lost 6 bases and the J segment 4 bases; nucleotides outside the gene matches: 11. Germline values: CDR1 DFQATT, CDR2 SNEGSKA (reference sequence). The CDR3 reads CSALGAGGVYEQYF. The DNA for the CDR3 is TGCAGTGCCCTGGGGGCAGGGGGCGTGTACGAGCAGTACTTC.

The chain links TRBV11-2 to TRBJ2-3, with D unclear. Trimming left V 4 bases short and J 7 bases short, with 12 bases between. The CDR3 totals 13 residues. CDR1 is SGHAT, CDR2 FQNNGV, per germline. The CDR3 loop is CASSSSRLHTQYF. CDR3 nucleotides: TGTGCCAGCAGCTCGTCCCGCCTCCATACGCAGTATTTT.

This clonotype came up a few times. The CDR3 nucleotides read TGTGCCAGCTCAGGGACGCGGCACATATTAAACACCATATATTTT. Translation gives CASSGTRHILNTIYF. V and J are TRBV18 and TRBJ1-3; a possible D gene is TRBD1 (5 bases). Germline CDR1 reads KGHSH; CDR2 reads LQKENI. Trimming removed 5 bases from V and 6 bases from J, with 17 bases in between. The CDR3 spans 15 residues.

There are many counts of this clonotype. The chain uses TRBV12-3 or TRBV12-4 and TRBJ2-7; D not certain. V lost 3 bases, J lost 4 bases, and 7 bases lay in between. CDR3 length equals 12 residues. This chain's CDR3 is CASSLSLYEQYF. The CDR3 nucleotides are TGTGCCAGCAGTTTGTCGTTGTACGAGCAGTACTTC.

This clonotype has only one observation. The chain's CDR3 is CASSLDPPVGGYTF. The CDR3 nucleotides are TGTGCCAGCAGTTTAGACCCCCCGGTCGGTGGCTACACCTTC. The chain uses TRBV28 and TRBJ1-2, with D uncertain. Germline CDR1 is MDHEN and CDR2 is SYDVKM. This CDR3 spans 14 amino acids. Trimming removed 2 bases from V and 7 bases from J, with 14 bases in between.

This clonotype was seen only a few times. Mismatch with germline at one junction end may stem from a read error. The chain is built from TRBV6-1 and TRBJ2-5; possible D gene TRBD2, 6 bases. This CDR3 region has 14 residues. Germline CDR1 reads MNHNS; CDR2 reads SASEGT. The CDR3 region is CASGEDYPQETQYF. CDR3 DNA: TGTGCCAGCGGTGAGGACTACCCCCAAGAGACCCAGTACTTC.

Only a few counts were recorded for this clonotype. The chain links TRBV19 to TRBJ2-2, with 10 nucleotides matching TRBD1. Looked up from germline, CDR1 is LNHDA and CDR2 is SQIVND (reference sequence). The CDR3 is 15 amino acids. After removal of 5 bases from V and 6 bases from J, the junction contained 6 bases not matched to a gene. CDR3 region: CASSPSTGGSGELFF. DNA for the CDR3: TGTGCCAGTAGTCCGTCGACAGGGGGCTCCGGGGAGCTGTTTTTT.

In this sample, this clonotype turned up many times. The chain has TRBV10-3 and TRBJ2-7, with D maybe TRBD1 (7 bases). Trimming stripped 6 bases from V and 3 bases from J, with 15 bases between. The CDR3 covers 14 residues. Germline V gene data show CDR1 as ENHRY and CDR2 as SYGVKD. The CDR3: CAISGTEGGYEQYF. For the CDR3, the DNA is TGTGCCATCAGCGGGACAGAGGGGGGCTACGAGCAGTACTTC.

This clonotype was seen many times. The chain is built from TRBV6-1 and TRBJ1-5; D is unresolved. CDR3 length equals 13 residues. The V gene lost 8 bases and the J gene lost 3 bases, with 11 bases spanning the gap. Germline-derived CDR1 and CDR2 are MNHNS and SASEGT. CDR3 loop: CASVDAANQPQHF. For the CDR3, the DNA is TGTGCCAGCGTAGACGCGGCCAATCAGCCCCAGCATTTT.

A few counts support this clonotype. The J gene is TRBJ1-1, the V gene TRBV20-1; D is unresolved. Trimming removed 2 bases from V and 1 base from J, with 8 bases in between. The germline V gene has CDR1 DFQATT and CDR2 SNEGSKA (reference sequence). The CDR3 spans 13 residues. CDR3 in DNA: TGCAGTGCTAGATCCCCGGGGAACACTGAAGCTTTCTTT. It is translated as CSARSPGNTEAFF.

This clonotype was counted ten times or more. This chain joins TRBV6-1 and TRBJ1-6; 7 nucleotides match TRBD1. The J segment lost 10 bases and the V segment lost 7 bases, leaving 7 bases of the junction unmatched. The CDR3 runs to 13 residues. Germline V CDR1 and CDR2: MNHNS, SASEGT. CDR3 in DNA: TGTGCCAGCACTGACAGGGTCGAGTCACCCCTCCACTTT. It is translated as CASTDRVESPLHF.

This clonotype was recorded at least ten times. The chain recombines TRBV11-2 with TRBJ2-3; D ambiguous. This CDR3 has 16 amino acids. CDR1 is SGHAT and CDR2 is FQNNGV in the germline V gene. With 5 bases removed from V and 0 bases from J, the gap between germline ends came to 15 bases. The CDR3 DNA reads TGTGCCAGCAGCATAAACCGGGCTGTTAGCACAGATACGCAGTATTTT. Its protein is CASSINRAVSTDTQYF.

This clonotype was observed a handful of times. This rearrangement joins TRBV27 to TRBJ2-3, with D perhaps given as TRBD1 or TRBD2 (5 bases each). Germline loops: CDR1 MNHEY, CDR2 SMNVEV (reference sequence). CDR3 length: 14 amino acids. V was cut by 5 bases and J by 2 bases, with 11 bases left in between. Here the CDR3 DNA reads TGTGCCAGCAGTGTACGGGACCACACAGATACGCAGTATTTT. Protein product: CASSVRDHTDTQYF.